This TCR beta chain comes out of a study of cytomegalovirus exposure and HLA in healthy donors. Study-wide results and limits: TCR beta chains associated with HLA were, in a later analysis, more clonally expanded than equally common others. At a 0.05 false discovery rate, a later analysis found over 15,000 TCR beta sequences to be associated with HLA alleles. Earlier analysis found most TCR beta V segments productive about 90% or about 30% of the time.

Primers: 60 Vbeta forward and 13 Jbeta reverse. Only in-frame clones appear in the TCRdb table, and some are missing; sequencing was by immunoSEQ multiplex PCR. The sample has roughly 120,000 clones, 80% seen once. The CDR3 totals 15 residues. Unmatched junction bases numbered 6, after V lost 5 bases and J lost 4 bases. CDR1 is MDHEN, CDR2 SYDVKM, per germline. As for this clone: As yet, its antigen is unknown.

This chain connects TRBV28 to TRBJ2-4; TRBD1 matches 9 bases. Material: PBMCs. The sequence was collected from a male donor in good health and CMV-seronegative. The CDR3 loop reads CASSGSGTGKNIQYF. The CDR3 DNA reads TGTGCCAGCAGTGGATCCGGGACAGGGAAAAACATTCAGTACTTC. Based on the CDR3 plus reference TRBV28 and TRBJ2-4, the full variable domain is DVKVTQSSRYLVKRTGEKVFLECVQDMDHENMFWYRQDPGLGLRLIYFSYDVKMKEKGDIPEGYSVSREKKERFSLILESASTNQTSMYLCASSGSGTGKNIQYFGAGTRLSVL.